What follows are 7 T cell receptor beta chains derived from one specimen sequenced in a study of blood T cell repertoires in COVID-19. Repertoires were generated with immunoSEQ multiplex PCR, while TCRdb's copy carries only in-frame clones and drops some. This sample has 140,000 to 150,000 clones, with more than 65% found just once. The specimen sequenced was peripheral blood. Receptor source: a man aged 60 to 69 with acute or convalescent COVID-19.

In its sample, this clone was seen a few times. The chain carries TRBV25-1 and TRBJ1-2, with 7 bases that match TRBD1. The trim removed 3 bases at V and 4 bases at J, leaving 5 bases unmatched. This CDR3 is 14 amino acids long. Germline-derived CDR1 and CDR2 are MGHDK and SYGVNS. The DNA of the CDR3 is TGTGCCAGCAGTGACTTACAGGGGACCTATGGCTACACCTTC. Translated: CASSDLQGTYGYTF.

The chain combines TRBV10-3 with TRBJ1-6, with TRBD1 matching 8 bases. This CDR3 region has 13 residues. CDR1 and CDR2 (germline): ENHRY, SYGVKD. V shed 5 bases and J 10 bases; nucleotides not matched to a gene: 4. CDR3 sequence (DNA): TGTGCCATCAGTTCGACAGGGGACTCACCCCTCCACTTT. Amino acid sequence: CAISSTGDSPLHF.

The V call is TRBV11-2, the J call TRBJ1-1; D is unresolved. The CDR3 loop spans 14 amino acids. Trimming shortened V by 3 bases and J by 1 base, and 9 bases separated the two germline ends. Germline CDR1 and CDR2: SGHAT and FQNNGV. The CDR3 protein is CASSLRQGNTEAFF. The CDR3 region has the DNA TGTGCCAGCAGCTTGAGGCAAGGGAACACTGAAGCTTTCTTT. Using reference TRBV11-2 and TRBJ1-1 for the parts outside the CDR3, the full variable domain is EAGVAQSPRYKIIEKRQSVAFWCNPISGHATLYWYQQILGQGPKLLIQFQNNGVVDDSQLPKDRFSAERLKGVDSTLKIQPAKLEDSAVYLCASSLRQGNTEAFFGQGTRLTVV.

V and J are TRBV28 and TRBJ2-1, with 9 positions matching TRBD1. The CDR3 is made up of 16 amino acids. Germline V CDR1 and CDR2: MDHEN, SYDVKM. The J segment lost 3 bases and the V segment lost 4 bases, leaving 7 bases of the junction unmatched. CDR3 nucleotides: TGTGCCAGCAGTTACCCCGGGACAGGGCGCTACAATGAGCAGTTCTTC. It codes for CASSYPGTGRYNEQFF.

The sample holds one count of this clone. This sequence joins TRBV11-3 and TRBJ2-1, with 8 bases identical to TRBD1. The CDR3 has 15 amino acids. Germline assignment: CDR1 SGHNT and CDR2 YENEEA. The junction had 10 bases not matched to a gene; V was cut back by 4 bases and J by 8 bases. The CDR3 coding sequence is TGTGCCAGCAGCTATCGACAGGGGAATGGGGATGAGCAGTTCTTC. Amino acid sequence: CASSYRQGNGDEQFF.

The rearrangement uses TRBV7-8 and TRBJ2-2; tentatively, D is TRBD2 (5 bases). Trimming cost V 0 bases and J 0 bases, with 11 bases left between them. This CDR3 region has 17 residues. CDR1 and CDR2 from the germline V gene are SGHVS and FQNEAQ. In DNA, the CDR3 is TGTGCCAGCAGCTTAGCGGGAGCCTACGCGAACACCGGGGAGCTGTTTTTT. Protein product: CASSLAGAYANTGELFF.

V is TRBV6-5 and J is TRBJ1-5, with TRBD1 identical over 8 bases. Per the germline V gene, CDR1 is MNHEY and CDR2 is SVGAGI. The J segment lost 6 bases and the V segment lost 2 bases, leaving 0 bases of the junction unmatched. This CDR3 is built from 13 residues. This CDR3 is CASSYGQGQPQHF. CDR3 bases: TGTGCCAGCAGTTACGGACAGGGTCAGCCCCAGCATTTT.